What follows are 11 T cell receptor beta chains derived from one specimen sequenced in a study of Ad26.COV2.S vaccination and SARS-CoV-2 variants. Sequencing was performed with immunoSEQ multiplex PCR; in TCRdb, only in-frame clones are kept and a portion is missing. The data hold approximately 300,000 clones, with around 84% observed a single time. Treatment defined: some 19 received Ad26.COV2.S at low or high dose, single or two shots; 5 received placebo; per-sample allocation not given. Collection of samples fell on day 63 after the first vaccine or placebo injection. Sequenced here: peripheral blood, sampled in a trial of Ad26.COV2.S vaccine versus placebo. These receptor sequences come from a person between 18 and 65 years old who received the Ad26.COV2.S COVID-19 vaccine or a placebo.

The chain carries TRBV7-9 and TRBJ1-3, with TRBD1 as a possible D gene (5 bases). The CDR3 loop spans 16 amino acids. Trimming removed 5 bases at V and 4 bases at J, with 18 bases between. Germline CDR1 reads SEHNR; CDR2 reads FQNEAQ (reference sequence). CDR3 in DNA: TGTGCCAGCAGCCCGGGTCTAAAGGGGAAAGGAAACACCATATATTTT. This gives the protein CASSPGLKGKGNTIYF. Full variable domain (outside the CDR3, taken from reference TRBV7-9 and TRBJ1-3): DTGVSQNPRHKITKRGQNVTFRCDPISEHNRLYWYRQTLGQGPEFLTYFQNEAQLEKSRLLSDRFSAERPKGSFSTLEIQRTEQGDSAMYLCASSPGLKGKGNTIYFGEGSWLTVV.

V and J are TRBV6-2 or TRBV6-3 and TRBJ1-5, with unresolved D. Germline V gives CDR1 MNHEY, CDR2 SVGEGT. Between the trimmed V and J ends, which lost 2 bases and 7 bases, there was a span of 12 bases. The CDR3 totals 14 residues. The CDR3 here is CASSYGGERQPQHF. In DNA form, the CDR3 reads TGTGCCAGCAGTTACGGTGGGGAGAGGCAGCCCCAGCATTTT.

Comment on this clone: Mismatch with germline at one junction end may stem from a read error. The V call is TRBV5-1, the J call TRBJ2-1, with D hard to call. Germline CDR1 is SGHRS and CDR2 is YFSETQ. This CDR3 has 11 amino acids. The CDR3 sequence: CASSLYKEQFF. As DNA, the CDR3 is TGCGCCAGCAGCCTGTACAAGGAGCAGTTCTTC.

The V and J genes are TRBV19 and TRBJ2-7; 10 bases match TRBD2. J lost 0 bases, V lost 5 bases, and 4 bases had no gene match. There are 15 residues in the CDR3. The V gene's germline CDR1 is LNHDA and CDR2 SQIVND (reference sequence). The CDR3 loop reads CASSRSGRSSYEQYF. The CDR3 nucleotides are TGTGCCAGTAGTCGTAGCGGGAGGAGCTCCTACGAGCAGTACTTC.

The chain is built from TRBV5-1 and TRBJ1-5; D might be TRBD1 (5 bases). The CDR3 has 16 residues. The germline V gene encodes CDR1 SGHRS and CDR2 YFSETQ. The V end was cut by 4 bases, the J end by 2 bases, with 16 bases between. CDR3 sequence (DNA): TGCGCCAGCAGCCTCACCGGGACCTCCGGCAATCAGCCCCAGCATTTT. It specifies CASSLTGTSGNQPQHF.

This chain uses TRBV18 with TRBJ1-1, with 7 bases aligning to TRBD1. Trimming took 5 bases from V and 7 from J; bases not matched to a gene: 10. The CDR3 sequence is 14 residues long. Germline lookup yields CDR1 KGHSH and CDR2 LQKENI. In DNA, the CDR3 is TGTGCCAGCTCATCCCAGGGGGAGGGGTTTGAAGCTTTCTTT. It codes for CASSSQGEGFEAFF.

This rearrangement joins TRBV7-2 to TRBJ2-7; 7 bases are a match to TRBD1. The junction had 6 bases not matched to a gene; V was cut back by 1 base and J by 3 bases. The CDR3 totals 15 residues. The germline gives CDR1 SGHTA, CDR2 FQGNSA. This CDR3 reads CASSLGGTVIYEQYF. CDR3 DNA: TGTGCCAGCAGCTTAGGTGGGACAGTTATCTACGAGCAGTACTTC.

The genes are TRBV5-6 and TRBJ2-5; 9 bases agree with TRBD1. With 3 bases clipped from V and 5 bases from J, the junction kept 5 bases outside the gene matches. The CDR3 runs 14 residues. In germline, CDR1 is SGHDT, CDR2 YYEEEE. The CDR3 protein is CASSSTGGWETQYF. CDR3 nucleotide sequence: TGTGCCAGCAGCTCGACAGGGGGTTGGGAGACCCAGTACTTC.

The chain combines TRBV28 with TRBJ1-2; D remains ambiguous. The V end lost 6 bases, the J end lost 2 bases, and 7 bases lay between the germline ends. Germline CDR1 and CDR2: MDHEN and SYDVKM. The CDR3 consists of 12 residues. The chain's CDR3 is CASSPSNYGYTF. The CDR3 nucleotides read TGTGCCAGCAGCCCTTCCAACTATGGCTACACCTTC.

This clone was seen a few times. CDR3 DNA sequence: TGCGCCAGCAGCCCCGGGACAGGGGTCGAGGGCTACACCTTC. Translating gives CASSPGTGVEGYTF. This rearrangement joins TRBV5-1 to TRBJ1-2; 10 bases line up with TRBD1. This CDR3 has 14 amino acids. From germline, CDR1 is SGHRS and CDR2 YFSETQ. The V and J ends lost 4 bases and 8 bases, in that order; junction bases with no gene match: 8.

This clone was seen more than once but under ten times. V is TRBV2 and J is TRBJ1-5; D not certain. The V end lost 5 bases, the J end lost 4 bases, and 15 bases lay between the germline ends. Germline CDR1 is SNHLY and CDR2 is FYNNEI. The CDR3 contains 15 residues. CDR3 in amino acids: CASSPFRRENQPQHF. The DNA for the CDR3 is TGTGCCAGCAGTCCCTTCCGGAGGGAGAATCAGCCCCAGCATTTT.